The clone carrying this T cell receptor (beta chain) is a singleton in its sample. The data were obtained in a study of identical twins. TCRdb itself ran the 5' RACE reads through MiXCR, one entry per CDR3 protein. Of around 220,000 distinct CDR3 sequences in the sample, roughly a tenth were seen once. The V end lost 6 bases, the J end lost 7 bases, and 16 bases lay between the germline ends. Germline V gives CDR1 SGHRS, CDR2 YFSETQ. This CDR3 is built from 13 residues. Sequencing was carried out using memory T cells sorted from blood. The receptor comes from a man aged 50-60 years in good health. V gene TRBV5-1 combines with J gene TRBJ1-2; no definite D call. The CDR3 DNA sequence: TGCGCCAGCAACCCCGGGAGAGGGCTTGGCTACACCTTC. Protein product: CASNPGRGLGYTF.